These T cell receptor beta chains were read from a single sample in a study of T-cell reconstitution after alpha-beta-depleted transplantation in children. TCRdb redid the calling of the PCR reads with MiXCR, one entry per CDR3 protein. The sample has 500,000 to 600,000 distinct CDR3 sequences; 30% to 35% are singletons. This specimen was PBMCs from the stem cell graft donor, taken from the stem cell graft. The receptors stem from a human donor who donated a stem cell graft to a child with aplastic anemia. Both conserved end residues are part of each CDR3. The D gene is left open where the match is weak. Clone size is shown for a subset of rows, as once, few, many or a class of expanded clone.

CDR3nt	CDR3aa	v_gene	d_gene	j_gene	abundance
TGTGCCAGCAGCTTAGCTTACGGGCGCTACAATGAGCAGTTCTTC	CASSLAYGRYNEQFF	TRBV11-2	NA	TRBJ2-1	NA
TGCAGTGCCAATCACCTGTTGGGGGGTGTTAATTCACCCCTCCACTTT	CSANHLLGGVNSPLHF	TRBV20-1	NA	TRBJ1-6	few
TGCAGTGCACAGGGAACGAGAGCAACCTACGAGCAGTACTTC	CSAQGTRATYEQYF	TRBV20-1	NA	TRBJ2-7	few
TGTGCCAGCAGCCAAGTAGGCCTCTACGAGCAGTACTTC	CASSQVGLYEQYF	TRBV3-1	NA	TRBJ2-7	NA
TGTGCCAGCAGCCCAGACAGGGTCGACACCGGGGAGCTGTTTTTT	CASSPDRVDTGELFF	TRBV7-2	TRBD1	TRBJ2-2	NA
TGCAGTGCTAGAGATGCTTCTAGCGGGAGGAGGAATGAGCAGTTCTTC	CSARDASSGRRNEQFF	TRBV20-1	TRBD2	TRBJ2-1	few
TGTGCCAGCAGTTTAGAAGGTTTTCGGCAGTACTTC	CASSLEGFRQYF	TRBV12-3/TRBV12-4	NA	TRBJ2-7	many
TGTGCCAGCAGTTTTGGGTCCGGGGACACCGGGGAGCTGTTTTTT	CASSFGSGDTGELFF	TRBV12-3/TRBV12-4	NA	TRBJ2-2	few
TGCAGAGGTGGGGGTACGAACACTGAAGCTTTCTTT	CRGGGTNTEAFF	TRBV29-1	NA	TRBJ1-1	few
TGCAGCGTTGAAGATTTTAGCGGGAGAAGCCCCTACAATGAGCAGTTCTTC	CSVEDFSGRSPYNEQFF	TRBV29-1	TRBD2	TRBJ2-1	NA
TGTGCCAGCAGTGCATCAGGGGCCATCTATGGCTACACCTTC	CASSASGAIYGYTF	TRBV2	NA	TRBJ1-2	NA
TGTGCCAGCAGTTCGTCGACAGGGCCCTTTGGGGCTTTCTTT	CASSSSTGPFGAFF	TRBV28	TRBD1	TRBJ1-1	NA
TGTGCCAGCAGCTCGGGAGGGCAGCCCTTAATCGAGAAACTGTTTTTT	CASSSGGQPLIEKLFF	TRBV5-4	NA	TRBJ1-4	NA
TGCAGCGTTCAAAGACAGACATTGAACACTGAAGCTTTCTTT	CSVQRQTLNTEAFF	TRBV29-1	NA	TRBJ1-1	NA
TGTGCCAGCAGGGGGGGATTAAACGTCCTGACTTTC	CASRGGLNVLTF	TRBV12-3/TRBV12-4	NA	TRBJ2-6	NA
TGTGCCAGCAGTCCAACTACAGGGGAGCCGGGAAACACCATATATTTT	CASSPTTGEPGNTIYF	TRBV12-3/TRBV12-4	TRBD1	TRBJ1-3	NA
TGTGCCAGCAGAAAAGCGGGAGGGGAATACGGGGAGCTGTTTTTT	CASRKAGGEYGELFF	TRBV7-2	TRBD2	TRBJ2-2	many
TGTGCCAGCAGCTTAGACGGGACGGAAGGAAACACCATATATTTT	CASSLDGTEGNTIYF	TRBV7-2	NA	TRBJ1-3	few
TGCGCCAGCAGCTGGGACTTGCTGGATGAGCAGTTCTTC	CASSWDLLDEQFF	TRBV5-1	NA	TRBJ2-1	NA
TGTGCCAGCAGTATGGGTGCCAGGGTCTATGGCTACACCTTC	CASSMGARVYGYTF	TRBV12-3/TRBV12-4	NA	TRBJ1-2	NA
TGCAGCGTTGAGTACCTCGGTGTCAGGCCCGGGGAGCTGTTTTTT	CSVEYLGVRPGELFF	TRBV29-1	NA	TRBJ2-2	few
TGTGCCAGCAGCCACAGGGTTACAGATACGCAGTATTTT	CASSHRVTDTQYF	TRBV5-6	NA	TRBJ2-3	NA
TGTGCCAGCAAAATTAACTATGGCTACACCTTC	CASKINYGYTF	TRBV7-2	NA	TRBJ1-2	NA
TGCAGTGCTAGAGATCATCGGGACAGGGGGTTCAATGAGCAGTTCTTC	CSARDHRDRGFNEQFF	TRBV20-1	TRBD1	TRBJ2-1	NA
TGTGCCAGCGAGGCCCGGGGGCGGAACTATGGCTACACCTTC	CASEARGRNYGYTF	TRBV7-9	NA	TRBJ1-2	NA
TGTGCCAGCAGCGGGGGGACATGGGATGAAAAACTGTTTTTT	CASSGGTWDEKLFF	TRBV7-1	NA	TRBJ1-4	NA
TGCAGTGCTAGGGACGGTGCTAGCGGCTACGAGCAGTACTTC	CSARDGASGYEQYF	TRBV20-1	TRBD2	TRBJ2-7	few
TGCAGTGCTCCGGGAAGCGGGGAGACCCAGTACTTC	CSAPGSGETQYF	TRBV20-1	NA	TRBJ2-5	NA
TGTGCCAGCAGCTTAGGCGGATGGTCTAGCGGCACTGAAGCTTTCTTT	CASSLGGWSSGTEAFF	TRBV7-2	NA	TRBJ1-1	NA
TGCAGTGCTAGCTGGCCAGGGGATCGTGGCACTGAAGCTTTCTTT	CSASWPGDRGTEAFF	TRBV20-1	NA	TRBJ1-1	few
TGTGCCAGCAGTCTCACCTCCAGCGCTGAAGCTTTCTTT	CASSLTSSAEAFF	TRBV6-1	NA	TRBJ1-1	NA
TGTGCCAGCAGTGAAGGGAACGGAAGGGAGACCCAGTACTTC	CASSEGNGRETQYF	TRBV6-1	NA	TRBJ2-5	NA
TGTGCCAGCAGCCCCGGACTAGCGGGAGGTCTTTCTACAACCCCCCAAGAGACCCAGTACTTC	CASSPGLAGGLSTTPQETQYF	TRBV11-2	TRBD2	TRBJ2-5	few